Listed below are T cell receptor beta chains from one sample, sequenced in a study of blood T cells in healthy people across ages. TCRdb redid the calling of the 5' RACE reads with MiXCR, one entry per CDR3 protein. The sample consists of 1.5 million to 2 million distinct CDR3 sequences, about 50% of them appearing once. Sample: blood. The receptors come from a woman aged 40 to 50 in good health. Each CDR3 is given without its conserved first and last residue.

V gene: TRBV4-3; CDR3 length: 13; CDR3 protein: ASSQSDSSNYGYT
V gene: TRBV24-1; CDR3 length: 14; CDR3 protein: ATSDAGTEGYDEQF
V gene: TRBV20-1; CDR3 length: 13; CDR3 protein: SARGKRGGIDEQY
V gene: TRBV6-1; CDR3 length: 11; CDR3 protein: ASSEQGIGGYT
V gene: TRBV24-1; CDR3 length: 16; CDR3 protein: ATSDRPITGGSYNEQY
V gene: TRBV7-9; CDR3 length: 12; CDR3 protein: ASSLEAIHNEQF
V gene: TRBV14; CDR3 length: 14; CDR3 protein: ASSPGTGSGNQPQH
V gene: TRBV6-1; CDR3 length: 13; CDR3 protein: ASSDLSGVIETQY
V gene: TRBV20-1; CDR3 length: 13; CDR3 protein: SARGVETVNYGYT
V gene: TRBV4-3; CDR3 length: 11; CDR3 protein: ASSQTEGAEAF
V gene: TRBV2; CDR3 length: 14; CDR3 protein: ASAKNRGSGANVLT
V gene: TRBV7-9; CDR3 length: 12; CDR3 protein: ASSLASLGEKLF
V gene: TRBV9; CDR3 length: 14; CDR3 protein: ASSGPNPSDNSPLH
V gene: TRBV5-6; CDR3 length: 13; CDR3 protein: ASSLALEGAETQY
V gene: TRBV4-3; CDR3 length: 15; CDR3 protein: ASSQVRGGDSSYGYT
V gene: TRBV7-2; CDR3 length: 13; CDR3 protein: ASTGQGGGSTEAF
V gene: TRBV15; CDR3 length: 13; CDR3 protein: ATSSRQGLRNEQY